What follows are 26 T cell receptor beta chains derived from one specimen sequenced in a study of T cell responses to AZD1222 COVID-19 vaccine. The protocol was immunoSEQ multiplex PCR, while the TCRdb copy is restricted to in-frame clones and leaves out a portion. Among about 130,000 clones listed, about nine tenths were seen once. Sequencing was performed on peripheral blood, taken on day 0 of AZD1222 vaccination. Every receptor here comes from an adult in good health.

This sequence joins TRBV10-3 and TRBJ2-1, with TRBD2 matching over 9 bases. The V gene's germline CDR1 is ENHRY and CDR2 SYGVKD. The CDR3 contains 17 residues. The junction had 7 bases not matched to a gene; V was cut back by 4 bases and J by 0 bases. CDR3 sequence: CAISGTSGRSSYNEQFF. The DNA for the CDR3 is TGTGCCATCAGTGGAACCAGCGGGAGGAGCTCCTACAATGAGCAGTTCTTC.

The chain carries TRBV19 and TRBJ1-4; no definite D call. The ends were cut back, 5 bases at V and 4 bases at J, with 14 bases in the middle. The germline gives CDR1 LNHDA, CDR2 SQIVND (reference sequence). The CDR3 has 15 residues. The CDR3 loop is CASSQLHGNNEKLFF. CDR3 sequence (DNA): TGTGCCAGTAGTCAACTACACGGAAATAATGAAAAACTGTTTTTT.

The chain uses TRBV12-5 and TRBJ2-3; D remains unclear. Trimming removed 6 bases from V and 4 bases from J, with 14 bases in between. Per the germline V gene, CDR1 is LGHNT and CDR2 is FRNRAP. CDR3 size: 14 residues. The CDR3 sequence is CASGSGSPPDTQYF. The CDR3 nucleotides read TGTGCTAGTGGCTCCGGATCACCCCCAGATACGCAGTATTTT.

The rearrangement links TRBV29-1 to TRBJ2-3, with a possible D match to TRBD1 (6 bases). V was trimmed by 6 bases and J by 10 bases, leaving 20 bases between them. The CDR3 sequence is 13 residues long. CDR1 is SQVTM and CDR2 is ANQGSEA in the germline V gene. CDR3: CSVRTGRRTPQYF. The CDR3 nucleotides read TGCAGCGTACGTACAGGGCGAAGGACGCCGCAGTATTTT.

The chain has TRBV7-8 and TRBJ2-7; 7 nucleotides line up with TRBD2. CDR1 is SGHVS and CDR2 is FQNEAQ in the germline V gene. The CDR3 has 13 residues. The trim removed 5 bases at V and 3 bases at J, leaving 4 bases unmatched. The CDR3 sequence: CASSPGLYYEQYF. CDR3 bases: TGTGCCAGCAGCCCGGGACTATACTACGAGCAGTACTTC.

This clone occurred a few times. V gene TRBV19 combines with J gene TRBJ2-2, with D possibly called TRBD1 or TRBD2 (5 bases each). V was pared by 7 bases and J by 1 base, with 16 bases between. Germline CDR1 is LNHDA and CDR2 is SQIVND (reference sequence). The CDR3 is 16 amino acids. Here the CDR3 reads CASMGRYQGNTGELFF. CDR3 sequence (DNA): TGTGCCAGTATGGGGAGATACCAGGGGAACACCGGGGAGCTGTTTTTT.

The CDR3 is CASSLNRETGELFF. DNA of the CDR3: TGTGCCAGCAGCTTAAATAGGGAAACCGGGGAGCTGTTTTTT. The rearrangement uses TRBV7-9 and TRBJ2-2; D remains unclear. The CDR3 contains 14 residues. CDR1 is SEHNR and CDR2 is FQNEAQ in the germline V gene (reference sequence). The germline V and J ends were trimmed by 2 bases and 5 bases, with 9 bases remaining between them.

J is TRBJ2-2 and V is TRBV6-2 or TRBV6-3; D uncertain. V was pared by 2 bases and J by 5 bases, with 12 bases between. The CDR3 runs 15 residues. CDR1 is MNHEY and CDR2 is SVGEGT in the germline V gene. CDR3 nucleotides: TGTGCCAGCAGTTACGAAGGCCTCGGAACCGGGGAGCTGTTTTTT. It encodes CASSYEGLGTGELFF.

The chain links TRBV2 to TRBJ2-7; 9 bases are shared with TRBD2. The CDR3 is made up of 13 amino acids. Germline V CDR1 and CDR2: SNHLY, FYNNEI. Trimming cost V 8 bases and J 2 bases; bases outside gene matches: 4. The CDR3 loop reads CASEGGRAYEQYF. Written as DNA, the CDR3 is TGTGCCAGCGAAGGCGGGAGGGCCTACGAGCAGTACTTC.

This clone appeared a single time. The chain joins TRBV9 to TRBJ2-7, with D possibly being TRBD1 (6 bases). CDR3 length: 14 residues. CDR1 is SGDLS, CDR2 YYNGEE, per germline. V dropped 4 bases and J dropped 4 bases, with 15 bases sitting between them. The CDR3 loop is CASSSGQRLYEQYF. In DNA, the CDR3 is TGTGCCAGCAGCTCCGGACAGAGACTTTACGAGCAGTACTTC.

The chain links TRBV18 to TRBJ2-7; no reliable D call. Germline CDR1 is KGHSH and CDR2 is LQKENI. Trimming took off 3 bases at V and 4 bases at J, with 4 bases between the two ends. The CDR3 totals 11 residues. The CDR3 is CASSPEYEQYF. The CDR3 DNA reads TGTGCCAGCTCACCGGAATACGAGCAGTACTTC.

The CDR3 region is CASSLSHSYEQYF. The DNA of the CDR3 is TGTGCCAGCAGCTTATCCCACTCCTACGAGCAGTACTTC. The chain uses TRBV7-2 and TRBJ2-7; no reliable D call. This CDR3 comprises 13 residues. Germline CDR1 is SGHTA and CDR2 is FQGNSA. Trimming stripped 2 bases from V and 0 bases from J, with 5 bases between. Full variable domain (rest looked up from reference TRBV7-2 and TRBJ2-7): GAGVSQSPSNKVTEKGKDVELRCDPISGHTALYWYRQSLGQGLEFLIYFQGNSAPDKSGLPSDRFSAERTGGSVSTLTIQRTQQEDSAVYLCASSLSHSYEQYFGPGTRLTVT.

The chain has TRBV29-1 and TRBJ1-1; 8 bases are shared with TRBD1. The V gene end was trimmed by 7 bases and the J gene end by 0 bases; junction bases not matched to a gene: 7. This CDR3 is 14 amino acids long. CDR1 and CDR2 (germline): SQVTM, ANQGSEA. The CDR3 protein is CSGVHRGMNTEAFF. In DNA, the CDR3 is TGCAGCGGGGTCCACAGGGGGATGAACACTGAAGCTTTCTTT.

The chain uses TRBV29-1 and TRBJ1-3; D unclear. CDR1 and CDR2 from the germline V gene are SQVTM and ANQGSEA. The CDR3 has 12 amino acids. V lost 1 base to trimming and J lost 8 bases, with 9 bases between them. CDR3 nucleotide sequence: TGCAGCGTTGAAGCCATGGCGGACACCATATATTTT. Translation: CSVEAMADTIYF.

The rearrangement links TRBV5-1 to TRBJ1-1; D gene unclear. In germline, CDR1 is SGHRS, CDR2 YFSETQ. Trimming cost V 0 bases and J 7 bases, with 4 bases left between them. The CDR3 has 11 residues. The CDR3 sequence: CASSLDREAFF. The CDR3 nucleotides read TGCGCCAGCAGCTTGGACCGTGAAGCTTTCTTT.

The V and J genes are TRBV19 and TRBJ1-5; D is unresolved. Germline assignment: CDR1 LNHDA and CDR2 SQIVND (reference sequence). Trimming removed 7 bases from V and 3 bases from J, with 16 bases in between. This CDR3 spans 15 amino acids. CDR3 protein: CASTKVQTYNQPQHF. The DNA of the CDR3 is TGTGCCAGTACTAAAGTACAGACATACAATCAGCCCCAGCATTTT. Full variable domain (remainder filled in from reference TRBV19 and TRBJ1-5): DGGITQSPKYLFRKEGQNVTLSCEQNLNHDAMYWYRQDPGQGLRLIYYSQIVNDFQKGDIAEGYSVSREKKESFPLTVTSAQKNPTAFYLCASTKVQTYNQPQHFGDGTRLSIL.

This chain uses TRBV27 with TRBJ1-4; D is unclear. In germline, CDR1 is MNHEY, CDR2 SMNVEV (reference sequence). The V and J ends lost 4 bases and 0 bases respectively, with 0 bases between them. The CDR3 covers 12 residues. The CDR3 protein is CASSSTNEKLFF. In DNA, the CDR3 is TGTGCCAGCAGTTCAACTAATGAAAAACTGTTTTTT.

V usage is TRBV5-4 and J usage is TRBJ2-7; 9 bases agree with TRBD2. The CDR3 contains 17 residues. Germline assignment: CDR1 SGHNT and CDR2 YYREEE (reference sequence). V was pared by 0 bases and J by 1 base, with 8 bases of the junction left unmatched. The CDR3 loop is CASSLAGSGGHSYEQYF. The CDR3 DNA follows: TGTGCCAGCAGCTTGGCCGGTAGCGGGGGACATTCCTACGAGCAGTACTTC.

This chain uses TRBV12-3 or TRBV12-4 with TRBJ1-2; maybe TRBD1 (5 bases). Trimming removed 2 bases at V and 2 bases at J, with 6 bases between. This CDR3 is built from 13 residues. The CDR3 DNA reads TGTGCCAGCAGTTTACGGGGGAACTATGGCTACACCTTC. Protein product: CASSLRGNYGYTF.

The CDR3 DNA sequence: TGTGCCAGTAGACGGACAGGTGTTGGCGAGCAGTACTTC. It is translated as CASRRTGVGEQYF. The gene calls are TRBV19 and TRBJ2-7, with 7 positions matching TRBD1. The V and J ends lost 6 bases and 6 bases, in that order; junction bases with no gene match: 8. CDR1 is LNHDA, CDR2 SQIVND, per germline (reference sequence). The CDR3 has 13 residues.

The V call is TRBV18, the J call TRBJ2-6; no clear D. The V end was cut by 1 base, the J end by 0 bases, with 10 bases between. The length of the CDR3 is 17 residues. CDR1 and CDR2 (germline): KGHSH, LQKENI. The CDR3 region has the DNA TGTGCCAGCTCACCACTTGGGCCGGCCTCTGGGGCCAACGTCCTGACTTTC. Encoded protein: CASSPLGPASGANVLTF.

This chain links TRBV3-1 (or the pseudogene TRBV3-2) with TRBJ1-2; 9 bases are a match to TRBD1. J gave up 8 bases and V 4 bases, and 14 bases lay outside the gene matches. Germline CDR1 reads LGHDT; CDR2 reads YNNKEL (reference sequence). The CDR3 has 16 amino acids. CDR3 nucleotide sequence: TGTGCCAGCAGCCGTACAACAGGGGGCGGCCCGAACGGCTACACCTTC. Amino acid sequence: CASSRTTGGGPNGYTF.

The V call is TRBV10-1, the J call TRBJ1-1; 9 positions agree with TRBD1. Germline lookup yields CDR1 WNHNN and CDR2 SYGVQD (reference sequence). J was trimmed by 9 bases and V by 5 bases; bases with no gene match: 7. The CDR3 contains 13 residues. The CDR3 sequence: CASSSQDRGKAFF. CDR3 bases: TGCGCCAGCAGTTCCCAGGACAGGGGAAAAGCTTTCTTT.

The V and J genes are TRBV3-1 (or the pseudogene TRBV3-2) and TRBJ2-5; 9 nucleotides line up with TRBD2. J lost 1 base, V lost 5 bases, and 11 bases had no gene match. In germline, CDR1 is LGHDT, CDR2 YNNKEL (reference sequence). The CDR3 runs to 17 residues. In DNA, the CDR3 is TGTGCCAGCAGCAAACACGTCCCACTAGCGGGCCAAGAGACCCAGTACTTC. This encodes CASSKHVPLAGQETQYF.

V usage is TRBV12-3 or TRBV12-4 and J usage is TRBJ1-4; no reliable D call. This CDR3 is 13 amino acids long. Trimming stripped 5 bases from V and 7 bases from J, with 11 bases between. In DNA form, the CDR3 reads TGTGCCAGCAGTCTCCGACAAGGTGAAAAACTGTTTTTT. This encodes CASSLRQGEKLFF.

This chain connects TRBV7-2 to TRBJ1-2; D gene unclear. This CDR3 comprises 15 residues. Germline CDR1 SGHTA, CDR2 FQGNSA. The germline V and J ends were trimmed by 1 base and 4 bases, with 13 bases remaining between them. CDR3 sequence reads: CASSLGLQLSYGYTF. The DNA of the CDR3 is TGTGCCAGCAGCTTAGGCCTCCAGTTATCCTATGGCTACACCTTC. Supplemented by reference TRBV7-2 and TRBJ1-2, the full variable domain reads GAGVSQSPSNKVTEKGKDVELRCDPISGHTALYWYRQSLGQGLEFLIYFQGNSAPDKSGLPSDRFSAERTGGSVSTLTIQRTQQEDSAVYLCASSLGLQLSYGYTFGSGTRLTVV.